This T cell receptor beta chain was sequenced for a study of T-cell reconstitution after alpha-beta-depleted transplantation in children (dated by TCRdb to 2015 to 2016). In terms of the full investigation: T-cell immune reconstitution after TCRalphabeta/CD19-depleted allogeneic hematopoietic cell transplantation in children was quantitatively tracked in the study by means of TCR repertoire profiling.

This clonotype showed up many times. The antigen it recognizes is unknown. Base qualities are not provided; no much larger clone lies one nucleotide away. Library preparation was by PCR. Data came from an Illumina HiSeq 2500. TCR library preparation used molecular barcoding, with unique molecular identifiers applied to normalize quantification of the TCRbeta repertoire. TCRdb reprocessed the public reads (quality trimming at Q25 with fastp, clone calling with MiXCR) and kept in-frame beta chains. Entries are consolidated by CDR3 protein sequence, retaining the most common genes and DNA. The table for this sample lists 400,000 to 500,000 distinct CDR3 sequences; roughly 11% of them were counted only once. The ten largest clonotypes hold about 5% of the sample. A distance of 5 bases separates the germline ends of V and J, which lose 5 bases and 0 bases respectively. For CDR1 and CDR2, the germline V gene lists SGHTA and FQGNSA. Measured from the cysteine to the phenylalanine, the CDR3 is 12 residues long. Only CDR3 DNA is held: 36 bases, read in frame from base 1.

The V and J segments used are TRBV7-2 and TRBJ2-7, with an unclear D gene assignment. This specimen was PBMCs from the stem cell graft donor, taken from the stem cell graft. The sequence derives from a human donor who donated a stem cell graft to a child with acute myeloid leukemia. The nucleotides are TGTGCCAGCAGCCCGAGCTCCTACGAGCAGTACTTC. This gives the protein CASSPSSYEQYF.